Below, 26 T cell receptor beta chains from the same sample are listed, as sequenced in a study of blood T cell repertoires in COVID-19 (dated by TCRdb to about 2020). The library was obtained by the immunoSEQ multiplex PCR assay. TCRdb holds this immuneACCESS table with in-frame rearrangements only. Some clones are missing; in checked studies, unresolved V genes explain under half, and the rest has no known cause. This sample is represented by about 200,000 clones; around 84% of them were singletons. Jointly, the top ten make up roughly a fifth of the sample. Sample: peripheral blood. The receptors stem from a human donor in a cohort sampled during active COVID-19.

The table lists this clone with a few counts. The chain recombines TRBV28 with TRBJ2-3, with a weak D call TRBD1 (7 bases). The CDR3 runs 15 residues. Germline CDR1 is MDHEN and CDR2 is SYDVKM. The V end was cut by 1 base, the J end by 5 bases, with 13 bases between. CDR3 region: CASSLSTQGGDTQYF. The CDR3 nucleotides read TGTGCCAGCAGTTTATCGACCCAGGGGGGAGATACGCAGTATTTT.

J is TRBJ2-2 and V is TRBV9; TRBD2 matches at 10 bases. Germline lookup yields CDR1 SGDLS and CDR2 YYNGEE. The CDR3 sequence is 15 residues long. V shed 4 bases and J 3 bases; nucleotides not matched to a gene: 3. The CDR3 bases are TGTGCCAGCAGCCTACTAGCGGGGCACACCGGGGAGCTGTTTTTT. Protein sequence: CASSLLAGHTGELFF. The full variable domain, rest sourced from reference TRBV9 and TRBJ2-2, is DSGVTQTPKHLITATGQRVTLRCSPRSGDLSVYWYQQSLDQGLQFLIQYYNGEERAKGNILERFSAQQFPDLHSELNLSSLELGDSALYFCASSLLAGHTGELFFGEGSRLTVL.

The chain links TRBV6-5 to TRBJ2-7; TRBD1 agrees at 10 bases. V lost 8 bases, J lost 3 bases, and 1 base stayed unmatched. The CDR3 has 12 amino acids. Germline CDR1 is MNHEY and CDR2 is SVGAGI. The CDR3, as DNA: TGTGCCAGCCGGACAGGGGGCTACGAGCAGTACGTC. This encodes CASRTGGYEQYV.

Notes on this clone: One end of the junction fails to match germline, which may point to a read error. This sample also contains other DNA sequences that code for the same CDR3. CDR3: CASSFRTSGSYEQYF. Here the CDR3 DNA reads TGTGCCAGCAGCTTCCGGACTAGCGGGAGCTACGAGCAGTATTTC. This rearrangement joins TRBV7-9 to TRBJ2-7; 13 nucleotides align to TRBD2. CDR1 is SEHNR, CDR2 FQNEAQ, per germline (reference sequence). This CDR3 region has 15 residues. Full variable domain (missing parts from reference TRBV7-9 and TRBJ2-7): DTGVSQNPRHKITKRGQNVTFRCDPISEHNRLYWYRQTLGQGPEFLTYFQNEAQLEKSRLLSDRFSAERPKGSFSTLEIQRTEQGDSAMYLCASSFRTSGSYEQYFGPGTRLTVT.

This chain joins TRBV11-2 and TRBJ2-3, with no clear D. Germline CDR1 and CDR2: SGHAT and FQNNGV. The CDR3 extends over 17 amino acids. The V end was cut by 2 bases, the J end by 2 bases, with 17 bases between. The chain's CDR3 is CASSLFPAPLSTDTQYF. CDR3 DNA: TGTGCCAGCAGCTTATTCCCAGCGCCGCTTTCCACAGATACGCAGTATTTT.

This clone showed up just a few times. This chain uses TRBV2 with TRBJ1-5, with D possibly TRBD1 on 5 matching bases. There are 15 residues in the CDR3. Germline CDR1 is SNHLY and CDR2 is FYNNEI. Trimming cost V 4 bases and J 7 bases, with 17 bases left between them. The chain's CDR3 is CASSVGEGAGQPQHF. In DNA form, the CDR3 reads TGTGCCAGCAGTGTGGGTGAAGGGGCTGGCCAGCCCCAGCATTTT.

V usage is TRBV7-6 and J usage is TRBJ2-3; TRBD1 is a possible D gene (6 bases). Germline V lookup: CDR1 SGHVS, CDR2 FNYEAQ. V was trimmed by 4 bases and J by 6 bases, leaving 14 bases between them. This CDR3 comprises 14 residues. CDR3 region: CASSSQGGRDTQYF. The CDR3 DNA follows: TGTGCCAGCAGCTCACAAGGGGGTAGGGATACGCAGTATTTT.

This clone occurred once. The gene calls are TRBV18 and TRBJ2-7; D possibly corresponds to TRBD1 (6 bases). Germline V gives CDR1 KGHSH, CDR2 LQKENI. The CDR3 consists of 15 residues. V was cut by 3 bases and J by 4 bases, with 16 bases left in between. In DNA form, the CDR3 reads TGTGCCAGCTCACCCCCGGGGACATCGGTTTACGAGCAGTACTTC. Translated: CASSPPGTSVYEQYF.

The chain is built from TRBV6-5 and TRBJ1-1; TRBD1 matches 8 bases. The junction had 1 base not matched to a gene; V was cut back by 6 bases and J by 1 base. The CDR3 is made up of 13 amino acids. The V gene's germline CDR1 is MNHEY and CDR2 SVGAGI. CDR3: CASRGTGNTEAFF. The CDR3 DNA reads TGTGCCAGCAGAGGGACAGGGAACACTGAAGCTTTCTTT.

This clone was counted only a few times. V gene TRBV5-5 combines with J gene TRBJ2-1; 15 bases map to TRBD2. The CDR3 spans 17 residues. V was clipped by 4 bases and J by 4 bases; unmatched bases: 6. CDR1 and CDR2 (germline): SGHKS, YYEKEE (reference sequence). CDR3 residues: CASSQGTSGGSYNEQFF. In DNA form, the CDR3 reads TGTGCCAGCAGCCAGGGGACTAGCGGGGGGTCTTACAATGAGCAGTTCTTC. Complete variable domain (other parts from reference TRBV5-5 and TRBJ2-1): DAGVTQSPTHLIKTRGQQVTLRCSPISGHKSVSWYQQVLGQGPQFIFQYYEKEERGRGNFPDRFSARQFPNYSSELNVNALLLGDSALYLCASSQGTSGGSYNEQFFGPGTRLTVL.

The J gene is TRBJ1-5, the V gene TRBV27; 7 bases align to TRBD1. Germline trimming cut 5 bases from V and 7 bases from J; bases unmatched to any gene: 23. This CDR3 comprises 19 residues. CDR1 is MNHEY and CDR2 is SMNVEV in the germline V gene (reference sequence). The CDR3 region has the DNA TGTGCCAGCAGTCCACAGACAAGCCCAACAGGGGAAGGGAACCAGCCCCAGCATTTT. Its translation is CASSPQTSPTGEGNQPQHF.

The chain carries TRBV28 and TRBJ1-2; D might be TRBD1 (5 bases). Germline V gene sequence: CDR1 MDHEN, CDR2 SYDVKM. Trimming took off 3 bases at V and 5 bases at J, with 7 bases between the two ends. This CDR3 region has 12 residues. The CDR3 coding sequence is TGTGCCAGCAGTTTCGGGGGGTATGGCTACACCTTC. Protein sequence: CASSFGGYGYTF.

J is TRBJ1-4 and V is TRBV10-2, with no clear D. Germline CDR1 WSHSY, CDR2 SAAADI. The CDR3 runs 14 residues. Deletions cut 6 bases from V and 8 bases from J, with 16 bases between. CDR3 amino acids: CASRAQVVGEKLFF. Written as DNA, the CDR3 is TGCGCCAGCAGGGCTCAGGTTGTTGGCGAAAAACTGTTTTTT.

This sequence joins TRBV20-1 and TRBJ2-5, with D perhaps matching TRBD2 (7 bases). Germline assignment: CDR1 DFQATT and CDR2 SNEGSKA (reference sequence). V was trimmed by 3 bases and J by 5 bases, leaving 19 bases between them. The CDR3 sequence is 15 residues long. Here the CDR3 reads CSASGPGGGQETQYF. In DNA, the CDR3 is TGCAGTGCTAGTGGGCCGGGGGGAGGACAGGAGACCCAGTACTTC.

The chain is built from TRBV14 and TRBJ1-1; D gene uncertain. This CDR3 region has 15 residues. Trimming took off 0 bases at V and 3 bases at J, with 11 bases between the two ends. Germline assignment: CDR1 SGHDN and CDR2 FVKESK. CDR3 DNA: TGTGCCAGCAGCCAAGATCTAGGCGTTGACACTGAAGCTTTCTTT. This sequence encodes CASSQDLGVDTEAFF.

The chain couples TRBV7-9 to TRBJ1-1, with a weak D call TRBD1 (6 bases). This CDR3 spans 14 amino acids. Germline values: CDR1 SEHNR, CDR2 FQNEAQ (reference sequence). V lost 5 bases to trimming and J lost 1 base, with 11 bases between them. The CDR3 DNA reads TGTGCCAGCAGCCCCCGGACAGCGAACACTGAAGCTTTCTTT. Its protein is CASSPRTANTEAFF.

This clone was detected only once. This chain links TRBV27 with TRBJ1-5; the D gene is possibly TRBD1 (5 bases). The V gene's germline CDR1 is MNHEY and CDR2 SMNVEV (reference sequence). The V end lost 9 bases, the J end lost 4 bases, and 16 bases lay between the germline ends. The CDR3 has 14 amino acids. CDR3 nucleotides: TGTGCCAGTGGACCTCAGGGATCAAATCAGCCCCAGCATTTT. Amino acids: CASGPQGSNQPQHF.

The genes are TRBV2 and TRBJ1-1; a weak D match, TRBD1 (6 bases). The CDR3 has 12 residues. The germline gives CDR1 SNHLY, CDR2 FYNNEI. V lost 6 bases and J lost 3, with 8 bases in between. DNA for the CDR3: TGTGCCAGCAGCACAGGGTACACTGAAGCTTTCTTT. It encodes CASSTGYTEAFF.

The chain joins TRBV5-1 to TRBJ1-4; tentative D call: TRBD1 (6 bases). The CDR3 covers 15 residues. CDR1 and CDR2 from the germline V gene are SGHRS and YFSETQ. V was trimmed by 0 bases and J by 8 bases, leaving 14 bases between them. This CDR3 reads CASSLEQGGGEKLFF. CDR3 DNA: TGCGCCAGCAGCTTGGAACAGGGTGGAGGAGAAAAACTGTTTTTT.

This clone was recorded at least ten times. This chain links TRBV27 with TRBJ2-2; TRBD2 matches at 7 bases. The CDR3 is made up of 14 amino acids. Per germline, CDR1 MNHEY and CDR2 SMNVEV (reference sequence). With V trimmed by 3 bases and J by 7 bases, 5 bases remained unmatched. The DNA for the CDR3 is TGTGCCAGCAGTTTGTTCGGGGAGGGCGGGGAGCTGTTTTTT. This codes for CASSLFGEGGELFF.

This clone was picked up a small number of times. V and J are TRBV5-6 and TRBJ2-2; the match to TRBD1 covers 10 bases. The CDR3 extends over 16 amino acids. Per germline, CDR1 SGHDT and CDR2 YYEEEE. V lost 4 bases, J lost 6 bases, and 9 bases stayed unmatched. The chain's CDR3 is CASSPRQGAFAGELFF. The CDR3 region has the DNA TGTGCCAGCAGCCCTCGACAGGGGGCATTTGCCGGGGAGCTGTTTTTT.

Comments on this clone: Other DNA sequences in this specimen translate into the identical CDR3. This chain joins TRBV12-3 or TRBV12-4 and TRBJ2-2; no definite D call. The CDR3 is 12 residues long. V lost 7 bases and J 1 base, leaving 4 bases between the germline ends. Here the CDR3 DNA reads TGTGCCAGCAATCGGAACACCGGGGAGCTGTTTTTT. It is translated as CASNRNTGELFF.

This chain joins TRBV5-1 and TRBJ2-3; D may be TRBD1 (7 bases). CDR1 is SGHRS and CDR2 is YFSETQ in the germline V gene. The CDR3 spans 15 residues. V shed 3 bases and J shed 5 bases, with 16 bases lying between them. The CDR3 reads CASSSRGDSEDTQYF. The CDR3 bases are TGCGCCAGCAGCTCTAGGGGGGACAGCGAAGATACGCAGTATTTT.

V is TRBV30 and J is TRBJ2-4, with a possible D match to TRBD2 (5 bases). The CDR3 is made up of 14 amino acids. In germline, CDR1 is GTSNPN, CDR2 SVGIG (reference sequence). V was trimmed by 5 bases and J by 4 bases, leaving 15 bases between them. The CDR3 sequence: CAWENGVQKNIQYF. In DNA, the CDR3 is TGTGCCTGGGAAAACGGGGTTCAGAAAAACATTCAGTACTTC.

Comments on this clone: An end of the junction does not agree with germline; a read error may underlie this. The chain recombines TRBV19 with TRBJ1-1, with 7 bases aligning to TRBD1. The CDR3 totals 15 residues. Germline lookup yields CDR1 LNHDA and CDR2 SQIVND (reference sequence). The CDR3 DNA follows: TGTGCCAGTTGTATTTCCGGACAGGTGTGCACTGAAGCTTTCTTT. It translates to CASCISGQVCTEAFF. Full variable domain (missing parts from reference TRBV19 and TRBJ1-1): DGGITQSPKYLFRKEGQNVTLSCEQNLNHDAMYWYRQDPGQGLRLIYYSQIVNDFQKGDIAEGYSVSREKKESFPLTVTSAQKNPTAFYLCASCISGQVCTEAFFGQGTRLTVV.

CDR3 residues: CASSPHTRDYEQYF. The CDR3, as DNA: TGTGCCAGCAGCCCCCACACTCGGGACTACGAGCAGTACTTC. The chain has TRBV7-9 and TRBJ2-7; D possibly corresponds to TRBD2 (5 bases). From germline, CDR1 is SEHNR and CDR2 FQNEAQ (reference sequence). This CDR3 spans 14 amino acids. The V end was cut by 5 bases, the J end by 3 bases, with 14 bases between.